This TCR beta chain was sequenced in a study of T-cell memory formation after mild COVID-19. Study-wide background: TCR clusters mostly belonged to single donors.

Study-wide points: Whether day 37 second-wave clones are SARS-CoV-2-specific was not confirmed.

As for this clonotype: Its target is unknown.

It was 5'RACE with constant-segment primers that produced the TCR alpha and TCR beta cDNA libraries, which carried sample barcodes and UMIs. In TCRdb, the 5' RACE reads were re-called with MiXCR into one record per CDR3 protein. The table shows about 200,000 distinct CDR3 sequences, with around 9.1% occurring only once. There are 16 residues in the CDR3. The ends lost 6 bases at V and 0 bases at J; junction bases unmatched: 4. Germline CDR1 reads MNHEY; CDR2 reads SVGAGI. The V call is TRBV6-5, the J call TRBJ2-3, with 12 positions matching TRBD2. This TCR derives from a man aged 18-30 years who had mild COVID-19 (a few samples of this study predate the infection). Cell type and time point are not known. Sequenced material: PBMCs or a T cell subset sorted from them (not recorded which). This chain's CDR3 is CASRRTSGASTDTQYF. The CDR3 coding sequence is TGTGCCAGCAGGAGGACTAGCGGGGCTAGCACAGATACGCAGTATTTT.